This T cell receptor beta chain was sequenced for a study of shared T cell receptors in the human thymus. Germline CDR1 MNHNS, CDR2 SASEGT. The CDR3 totals 14 residues. V trimming: 9 bases; J trimming: 3 bases; junction bases outside the gene matches: 7. Assay used: immunoSEQ multiplex PCR; TCRdb lists only in-frame clones, some missing. The table has more than 550,000 clones, around 87% seen once. The data also belong to a second study, concerning human thymus T cells.

This clonotype was sampled from a boy younger than two with a congenital heart defect. The rearrangement uses TRBV6-1 and TRBJ1-1, with 10 bases lining up with TRBD1. The sample taken for sequencing was thymocytes. CDR3 nucleotides: TGTGCCAGTGGGGACAGGGGTATTGACACTGAAGCTTTCTTT. As protein: CASGDRGIDTEAFF.